This is a list of T cell receptor beta chains from one sample in a study of blood T cell repertoires in COVID-19. Produced via immunoSEQ multiplex PCR; TCRdb's table is partial and in-frame only. This sample carries over 250,000 clones, roughly nine tenths of them seen once, and the ten largest clones take 2% to 3%. The source material was PBMCs or T cells enriched from blood (not recorded which). The receptors shown here come from a woman between 18 and 29 years old who had recovered from COVID-19. The CDR3 runs from the conserved cysteine through the conserved F or W. The D gene is left open where the match is weak. Some rows mark clone size as missing; the rest say once, few, many or name a class of expanded clone.

abundance	v_gene	j_gene	d_gene	CDR3aa	CDR3nt
.	TRBV12-5	TRBJ2-1	.	CASGLVPVGNEQFF	TGTGCTAGTGGTTTGGTCCCGGTCGGCAATGAGCAGTTCTTC
.	TRBV5-1	TRBJ1-2	.	CASSPGRDSGYTF	TGCGCCAGCAGCCCGGGCAGGGATTCTGGCTACACCTTC
.	TRBV29-1	TRBJ2-1	TRBD2	CSVVGAGDNEQFF	TGCAGCGTTGTAGGCGCGGGGGACAATGAGCAGTTCTTC
.	TRBV20-1	TRBJ2-7	TRBD2	CSARDGRGQYF	TGCAGTGCTAGAGATGGGAGGGGGCAGTACTTC
.	TRBV7-9	TRBJ1-4	TRBD1	CASSLVGQGNEKLFF	TGTGCCAGCAGCTTAGTGGGACAGGGCAATGAAAAACTGTTTTTT
.	TRBV7-2	TRBJ2-3	TRBD1	CASKRGQKADTQYF	TGTGCCAGTAAAAGGGGACAGAAAGCAGATACGCAGTATTTT
.	TRBV28	TRBJ2-1	TRBD1	CASRLPGTGHEQFF	TGTGCCAGCAGGCTCCCGGGGACAGGGCATGAGCAGTTCTTC
.	TRBV5-1	TRBJ2-5	.	CASSLAGGETQYF	TGCGCCAGCAGCTTGGCCGGGGGAGAGACCCAGTACTTC
.	TRBV18	TRBJ1-3	.	CASSPVGDRGSGNTIYF	TGTGCCAGCTCTCCTGTAGGTGATCGGGGCTCTGGAAACACCATATATTTT
.	TRBV3-1/TRBV3-2	TRBJ2-3	TRBD2	CASSQMNSGGADTQYF	TGTGCCAGCAGCCAAATGAATAGCGGGGGGGCAGATACGCAGTATTTT
once	TRBV6-5	TRBJ2-1	TRBD1	CASNTGGLYNEQFF	TGTGCCAGCAATACAGGGGGCCTTTACAATGAGCAGTTCTTC
.	TRBV5-1	TRBJ2-5	TRBD1	CASSLALRAGTEETQYF	TGCGCCAGCAGCTTGGCACTCCGGGCTGGGACAGAAGAGACCCAGTACTTC
.	TRBV5-1	TRBJ2-3	TRBD2	CASSLASSGGAVDTQYF	TGCGCCAGCAGCTTGGCTTCGAGCGGGGGGGCCGTGGATACGCAGTATTTT
.	TRBV20-1	TRBJ2-1	.	CSARVISEQFF	TGCAGTGCTAGAGTTATATCCGAGCAGTTCTTC
.	TRBV19	TRBJ1-2	.	CASSITGPGYYGYTF	TGTGCCAGTAGTATAACTGGTCCAGGGTACTATGGCTACACCTTC
.	TRBV11-2	TRBJ1-5	.	CASSVRGQPQHF	TGTGCCAGCAGCGTCAGGGGCCAGCCCCAGCATTTT
once	TRBV5-1	TRBJ2-2	TRBD1	CASSLGDRERTGELFF	TGCGCCAGCAGCTTGGGGGACAGGGAACGGACCGGGGAGCTGTTTTTT
.	TRBV5-6	TRBJ1-2	.	CASSPAPDRAYGYTF	TGTGCCAGCAGCCCCGCCCCGGACAGAGCCTATGGCTACACCTTC
.	TRBV29-1	TRBJ1-2	.	CSVKTRDTFYGYTF	TGCAGCGTTAAGACCCGGGACACCTTCTATGGCTACACCTTC
.	TRBV9	TRBJ1-1	TRBD1	CASSPHRGPSEAFF	TGTGCCAGCAGCCCGCACAGGGGGCCCTCTGAAGCTTTCTTT
few	TRBV6-6	TRBJ1-2	TRBD1	CASSQGTDYIKIYGYTF	TGTGCCAGCAGTCAGGGGACAGACTACATCAAAATCTATGGCTACACCTTC
.	TRBV5-1	TRBJ2-2	.	CASSSLRGRNTGELFF	TGCGCCAGCAGTTCCTTGCGCGGGCGGAACACCGGGGAGCTGTTTTTT